Listed below are T cell receptor beta chains from one sample, sequenced in a study of cytomegalovirus exposure and HLA in healthy donors. Clones were read by immunoSEQ multiplex PCR, and TCRdb kept only the in-frame ones, dropping some. The sample carries more than 55,000 clones, about 96% recorded once. Sequencing input: PBMCs. The receptor set was obtained from a man aged 18 to 30 in good health and CMV-seronegative. CDR3s include the opening cysteine and the closing phenylalanine or tryptophan. The order of the fields is J gene, V gene, CDR3 protein.

J: TRBJ2-3
V: TRBV28
CDR3: CASKDITDTQYF

J: TRBJ2-1
V: TRBV4-1
CDR3: CASSHVDRVYNEQFF

J: TRBJ1-1
V: TRBV27
CDR3: CASSYGQGAEAFF

J: TRBJ2-1
V: TRBV19
CDR3: CFCSGRLYNEQFF

J: TRBJ1-3
V: TRBV5-1
CDR3: CASTDTGSGNTIYF

J: TRBJ2-1
V: TRBV11-2
CDR3: CASSLRTSPYNEQFF

J: TRBJ2-7
V: TRBV29-1
CDR3: CSVIIAAAPTYEQYF

J: TRBJ2-7
V: TRBV7-2
CDR3: CASSLVAVGLAYEQYF

J: TRBJ1-4
V: TRBV10-3
CDR3: CAISDRPEIELFF

J: TRBJ2-1
V: TRBV7-6
CDR3: CASSLGTNNEQFF

J: TRBJ2-1
V: TRBV9
CDR3: CASSVGLAGGSSYNEQFF

J: TRBJ2-1
V: TRBV30
CDR3: CAWSSGLAGRPFF

J: TRBJ2-7
V: TRBV5-5
CDR3: CASSLGGLSYEQYF

J: TRBJ1-2
V: TRBV6-5
CDR3: CASSYRGGGYGYTF

J: TRBJ1-1
V: TRBV7-9
CDR3: CASSLNSGTEAFF

J: TRBJ1-5
V: TRBV18
CDR3: CASSWTGGNQPQHF

J: TRBJ2-3
V: TRBV10-1
CDR3: CASSSGAGSGGRTDTQYF

J: TRBJ2-2
V: TRBV9
CDR3: CASSGGSGELFF